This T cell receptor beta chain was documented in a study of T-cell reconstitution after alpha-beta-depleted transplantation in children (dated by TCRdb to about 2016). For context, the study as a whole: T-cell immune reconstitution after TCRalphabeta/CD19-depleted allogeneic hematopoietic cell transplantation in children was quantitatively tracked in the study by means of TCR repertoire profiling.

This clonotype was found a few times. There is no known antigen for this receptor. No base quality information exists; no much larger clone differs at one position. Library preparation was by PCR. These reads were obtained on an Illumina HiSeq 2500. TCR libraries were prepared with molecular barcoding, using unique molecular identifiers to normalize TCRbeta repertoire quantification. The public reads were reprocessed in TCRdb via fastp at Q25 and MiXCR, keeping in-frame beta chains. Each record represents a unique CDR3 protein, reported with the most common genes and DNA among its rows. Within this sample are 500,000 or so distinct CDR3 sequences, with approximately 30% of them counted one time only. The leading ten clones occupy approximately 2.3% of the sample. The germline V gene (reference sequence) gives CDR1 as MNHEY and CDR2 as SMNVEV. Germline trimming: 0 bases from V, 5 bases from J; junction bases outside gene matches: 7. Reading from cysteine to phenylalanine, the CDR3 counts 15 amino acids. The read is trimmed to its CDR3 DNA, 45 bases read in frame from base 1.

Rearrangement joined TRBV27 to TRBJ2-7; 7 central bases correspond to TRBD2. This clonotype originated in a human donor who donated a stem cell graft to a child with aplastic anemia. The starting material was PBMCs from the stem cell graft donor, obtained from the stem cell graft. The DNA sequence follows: TGTGCCAGCAGTTTATCGGCGGCGGGAGACCACGAGCAGTACTTC. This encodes CASSLSAAGDHEQYF.